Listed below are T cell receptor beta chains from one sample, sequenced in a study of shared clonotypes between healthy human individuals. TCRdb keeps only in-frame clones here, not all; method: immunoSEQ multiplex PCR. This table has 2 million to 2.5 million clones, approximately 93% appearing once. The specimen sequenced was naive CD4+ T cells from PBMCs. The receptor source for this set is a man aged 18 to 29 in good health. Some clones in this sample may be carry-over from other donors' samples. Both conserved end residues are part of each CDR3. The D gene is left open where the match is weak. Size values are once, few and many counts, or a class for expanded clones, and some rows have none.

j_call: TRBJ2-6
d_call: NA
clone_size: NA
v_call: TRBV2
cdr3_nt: TGTGCCAGCAGCGCAGAAGGCGCTGGGGCCAACGTCCTGACTTTC
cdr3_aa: CASSAEGAGANVLTF

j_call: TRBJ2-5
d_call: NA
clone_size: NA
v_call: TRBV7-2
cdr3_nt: TGTGCCAGCAGCTTGTACAAGGCGGGGACCCCGAGGGAGACCCAGTACTTC
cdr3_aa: CASSLYKAGTPRETQYF

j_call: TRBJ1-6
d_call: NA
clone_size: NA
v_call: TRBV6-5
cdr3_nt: TGTGCCAGCAGTTCTTGGGTCAGTCGTTCACCCCTCCACTTT
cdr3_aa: CASSSWVSRSPLHF

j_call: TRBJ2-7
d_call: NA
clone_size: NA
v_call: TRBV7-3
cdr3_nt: TGTGCCAGCAGCTTAATGTCTGGTTCCTACGAGCAGTACTTC
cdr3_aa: CASSLMSGSYEQYF

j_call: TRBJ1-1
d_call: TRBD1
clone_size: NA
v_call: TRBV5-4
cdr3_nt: TGTGCCAGCAGCTTGGCGGGGGACAGGAACACTGAAGCTTTCTTT
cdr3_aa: CASSLAGDRNTEAFF

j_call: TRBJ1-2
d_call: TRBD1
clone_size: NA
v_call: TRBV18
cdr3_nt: TGTGCCAGCTCGCGGGACAGGGGAGGGAACTATGGCTACACCTTC
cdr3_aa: CASSRDRGGNYGYTF

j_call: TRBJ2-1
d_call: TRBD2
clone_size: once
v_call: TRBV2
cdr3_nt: TGTGCCAGCAGCTCTAGCGGGAGCTATGACAATGAGCAGTTCTTC
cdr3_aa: CASSSSGSYDNEQFF

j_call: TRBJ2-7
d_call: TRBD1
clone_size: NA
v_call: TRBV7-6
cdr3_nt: TGTGCCAGCAGCTTAGGACAGGGGGGGAATTCCTACGAGCAGTACTTC
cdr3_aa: CASSLGQGGNSYEQYF

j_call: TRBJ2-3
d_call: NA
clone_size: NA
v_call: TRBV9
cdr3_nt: TGTGCCTCCCACAGGGTAGAAACAGATACGCAGTATTTT
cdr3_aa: CASHRVETDTQYF

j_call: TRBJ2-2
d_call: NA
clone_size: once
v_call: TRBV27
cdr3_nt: TGTGCCAGCAGCCTGGGGCGGGTTCTTGGCGGGGAGCTGTTTTTT
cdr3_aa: CASSLGRVLGGELFF

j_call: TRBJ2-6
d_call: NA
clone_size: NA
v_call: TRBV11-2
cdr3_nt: TGTGCCAGCAGCTTAGAATCCCACCCTGGGGCCAACGTCCTGACTTTC
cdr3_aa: CASSLESHPGANVLTF

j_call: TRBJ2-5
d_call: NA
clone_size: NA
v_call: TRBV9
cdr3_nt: TGTGCCAGCAGCGCCGGTACAGCTCAAGAGACCCAGTACTTC
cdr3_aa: CASSAGTAQETQYF

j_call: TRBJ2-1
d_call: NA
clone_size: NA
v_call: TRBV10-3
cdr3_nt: TGTGCCATCAGTGAGGGGGCATTGGTAAGCTCCTACAATGAGCAGTTCTTC
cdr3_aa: CAISEGALVSSYNEQFF

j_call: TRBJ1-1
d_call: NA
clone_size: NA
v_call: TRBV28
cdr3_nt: TGTGCCAGCAGTTTAAGACGGGGGGTGACCACTGAAGCTTTCTTT
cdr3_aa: CASSLRRGVTTEAFF

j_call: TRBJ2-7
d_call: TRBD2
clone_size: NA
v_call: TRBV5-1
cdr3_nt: TGCGCCAGCAGCTTGAGTCTAGCGGGGCGCTACGAGCAGTACTTC
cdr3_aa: CASSLSLAGRYEQYF

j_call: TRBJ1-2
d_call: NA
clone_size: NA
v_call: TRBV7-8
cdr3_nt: TGTGCCAGCAGCTTAGCGTCCCTCGGAGGCTACACCTTC
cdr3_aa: CASSLASLGGYTF

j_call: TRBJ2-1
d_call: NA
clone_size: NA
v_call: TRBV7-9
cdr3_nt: TGTGCCAGCAGCTCCTCCTACGGGCCAACCAGACTTTACAATGAGCAGTTCTTC
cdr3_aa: CASSSSYGPTRLYNEQFF

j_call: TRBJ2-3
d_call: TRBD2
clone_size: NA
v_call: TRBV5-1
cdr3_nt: TGCGCCAGCAGCTTGGTACCGGGGAGGACTAGCGGGAGAACCACAGATACGCAGTATTTT
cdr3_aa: CASSLVPGRTSGRTTDTQYF

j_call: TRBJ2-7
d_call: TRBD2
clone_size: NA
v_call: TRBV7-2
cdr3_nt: TGTGCCAGCAGCTTAGTTGCGGGAGGTACCTACGAGCAGTACTTC
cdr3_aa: CASSLVAGGTYEQYF

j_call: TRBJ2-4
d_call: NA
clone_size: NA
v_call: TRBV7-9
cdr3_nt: TGTGCCAGCAGCTTAAGAATGACTTCGGACACGGGGGACATTCAGTACTTC
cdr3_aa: CASSLRMTSDTGDIQYF

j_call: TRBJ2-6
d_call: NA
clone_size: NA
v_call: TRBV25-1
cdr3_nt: TGTGCCAGCAATCCGGGACGGGCCTCTGGGGCCAACGTCCTGACTTTC
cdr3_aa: CASNPGRASGANVLTF

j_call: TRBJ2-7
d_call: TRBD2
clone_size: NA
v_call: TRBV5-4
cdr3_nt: TGTGCCACCGCTAGCGGGGTCTCCTACGAGCAGTACTTC
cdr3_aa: CATASGVSYEQYF

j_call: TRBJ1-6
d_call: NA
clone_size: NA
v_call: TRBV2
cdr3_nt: TGTGCCAGCAGCCCACCGGTACGTGGATCACCCCTCCACTTT
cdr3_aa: CASSPPVRGSPLHF

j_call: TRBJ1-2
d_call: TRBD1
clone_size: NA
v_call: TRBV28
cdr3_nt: TGTGCCAGCTTCTCACCGACGGGGACAGGCTTTAACTATGGCTACACCTTC
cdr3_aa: CASFSPTGTGFNYGYTF

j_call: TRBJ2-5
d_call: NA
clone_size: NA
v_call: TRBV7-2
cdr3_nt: TGTGCCAGCAGCTTGAGACTCTCACAAGAGACCCAGTACTTC
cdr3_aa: CASSLRLSQETQYF

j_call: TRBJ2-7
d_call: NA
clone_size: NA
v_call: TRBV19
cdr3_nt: TGTGCCAGTAGTCCGCGTGGAAGGGGGGGCCCCTACGAGCAGTACTTC
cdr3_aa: CASSPRGRGGPYEQYF

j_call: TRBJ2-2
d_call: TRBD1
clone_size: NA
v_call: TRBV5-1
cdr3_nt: TGCGCCAGTCGACAGGGGGCTACAGTTTCGAACACCGGGGAGCTGTTTTTT
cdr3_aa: CASRQGATVSNTGELFF

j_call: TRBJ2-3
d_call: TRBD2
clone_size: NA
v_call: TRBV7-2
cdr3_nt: TGTGCCAGCAGCTTAGGCCCTAGCGGGAGCACAGATACGCAGTATTTT
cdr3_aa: CASSLGPSGSTDTQYF

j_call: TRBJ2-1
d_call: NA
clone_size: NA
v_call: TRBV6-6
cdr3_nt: TGTGCCAGCAGCCTCGTCGATGGGACGCAGGAGCAGTTCTTC
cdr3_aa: CASSLVDGTQEQFF

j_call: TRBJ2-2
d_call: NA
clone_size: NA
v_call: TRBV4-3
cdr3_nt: TGCGCCAGCAGCCAAGATCCCGGTAGCGAGAGGTGGACCGGGGAGCTGTTTTTT
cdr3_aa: CASSQDPGSERWTGELFF

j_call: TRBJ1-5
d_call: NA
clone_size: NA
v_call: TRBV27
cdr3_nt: TGTGCCAGCAGTTTATTCCCCAATCAGCCCCAGCATTTT
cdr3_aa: CASSLFPNQPQHF

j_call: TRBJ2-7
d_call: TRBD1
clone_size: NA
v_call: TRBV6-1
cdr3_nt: TGTGCCAGCGTGGGGACAGGGGGCTTTTACGAGCAGTACTTC
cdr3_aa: CASVGTGGFYEQYF

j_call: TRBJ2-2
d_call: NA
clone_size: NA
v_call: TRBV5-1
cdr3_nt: TGCGCCAGCAGCTTGGGAGGAGGGACGGCCGGGGAGCTGTTTTTT
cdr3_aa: CASSLGGGTAGELFF

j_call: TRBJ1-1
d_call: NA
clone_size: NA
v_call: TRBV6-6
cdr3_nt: TGTGCCAGCAGTTCACGAACAGGGCTGAACACTGAAGCTTTCTTT
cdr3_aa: CASSSRTGLNTEAFF

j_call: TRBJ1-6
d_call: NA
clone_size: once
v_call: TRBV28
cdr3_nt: TGTGCCAGCAGCTGGACACAGCAGTCACCCCTCCACTTT
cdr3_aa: CASSWTQQSPLHF

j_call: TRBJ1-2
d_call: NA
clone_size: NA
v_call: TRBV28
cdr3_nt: TGTGCCAGCAGCACCCCGGCCCTGGGGGTAGCCTATGGCTACACCTTC
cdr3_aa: CASSTPALGVAYGYTF

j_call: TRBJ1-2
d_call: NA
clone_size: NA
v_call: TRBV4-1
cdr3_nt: TGCGCCAGCAGCCAAGATTCGGGGAGAGGGAGGTCGGGTGGCTACACCTTC
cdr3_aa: CASSQDSGRGRSGGYTF

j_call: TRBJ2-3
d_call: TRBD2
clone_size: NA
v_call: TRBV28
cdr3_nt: TGTGCCAGCAGTTTACTCTCCCCGGGACTAGCGGTACCAGATACGCAGTATTTT
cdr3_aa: CASSLLSPGLAVPDTQYF

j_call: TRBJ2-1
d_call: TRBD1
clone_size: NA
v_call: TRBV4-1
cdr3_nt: TGCGCCAGCAGCCGGGACAGAGGCGCCGTGCAGTTCTTC
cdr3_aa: CASSRDRGAVQFF

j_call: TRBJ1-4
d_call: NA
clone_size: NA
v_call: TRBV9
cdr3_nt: TGTGCCAGCAGCGTAGTGGGAGGTATGGGTGAGCTGTTTTTT
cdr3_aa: CASSVVGGMGELFF

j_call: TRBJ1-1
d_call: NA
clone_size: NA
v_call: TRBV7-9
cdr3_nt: TGTGCCAGCAGCTTTGGTAGGTCGGTGAACACTGAAGCTTTCTTT
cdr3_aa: CASSFGRSVNTEAFF

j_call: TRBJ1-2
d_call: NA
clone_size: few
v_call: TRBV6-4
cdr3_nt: TGTGCCAGCAGTGTAGAGAGAGGAGGGGCCTATGGCTACACCTTC
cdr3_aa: CASSVERGGAYGYTF

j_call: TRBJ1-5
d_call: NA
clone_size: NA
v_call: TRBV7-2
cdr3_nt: TGTGCCAGCAGCTTAGTGGCTAGCAATCAGCCCCAGCATTTT
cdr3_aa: CASSLVASNQPQHF

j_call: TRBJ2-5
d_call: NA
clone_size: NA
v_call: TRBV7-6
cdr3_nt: TGTGCCAGCAGCTTTCAGGGGGAGACCCAGTACTTC
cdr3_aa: CASSFQGETQYF

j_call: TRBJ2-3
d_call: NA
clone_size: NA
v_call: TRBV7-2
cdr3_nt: TGTGCCAGCAGCTTAGCGCTCGGGGGAGGATCAGATACGCAGTATTTT
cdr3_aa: CASSLALGGGSDTQYF

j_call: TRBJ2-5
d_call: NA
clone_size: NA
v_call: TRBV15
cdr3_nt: TGTGCCACCAGCAGAGGCAATAGGGAGACCCAGTACTTC
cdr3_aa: CATSRGNRETQYF

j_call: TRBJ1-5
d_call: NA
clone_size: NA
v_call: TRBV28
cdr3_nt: TGTGCCAGCAGTACTACAGGGTTGGGGTATAGCAATCAGCCCCAGCATTTT
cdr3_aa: CASSTTGLGYSNQPQHF

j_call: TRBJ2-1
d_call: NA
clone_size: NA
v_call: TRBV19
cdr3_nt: TGTGCCAGTATGAACGGCCTGAGCTCCTACAATGAGCAGTTCTTC
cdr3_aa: CASMNGLSSYNEQFF